These 21 T cell receptor beta chains originate from one sample sequenced in a study of CD8+CD57+ T cells in acquired aplastic anemia. CDR3 and TCR beta VDJ profiling relied on a genomic DNA template. Via MiXCR, TCRdb re-called the reads, giving one row per CDR3 protein. The sample contains about 420,000 distinct CDR3 sequences, around 72% of which appear only once. What was sequenced was sorted CD4+, CD8+, or CD8+CD57+ T cells (not recorded which) from PBMCs. The receptors here all came from a human donor in good health, serving as a control.

The chain combines TRBV7-2 with TRBJ2-1, with 13 nucleotides matching TRBD2. The CDR3 sequence is 14 residues long. Germline CDR1 and CDR2: SGHTA and FQGNSA. Losses at the gene ends were 5 bases for V and 10 bases for J; bases not matched to a gene: 5. The CDR3 protein is CASSLRTSGGEQFF. In DNA form, the CDR3 reads TGTGCCAGCAGCCTACGGACTAGCGGGGGCGAGCAGTTCTTC.

This clonotype was recorded once. Germline is not matched at one junction end, which may reflect a read error. The chain carries TRBV7-9 and TRBJ1-5; D is uncertain. The V gene's germline CDR1 is SEHNR and CDR2 FQNEAQ (reference sequence). The CDR3 consists of 15 residues. CDR3 DNA sequence: TGTGCCAGCAGCTTTGATGGCCCCGATTCACCCCTCCACTATTTT. Encoded protein: CASSFDGPDSPLHYF.

This clonotype was detected a few times. The CDR3 DNA reads TGTGCCAGCAGCCTCCTCAGAGGGTGGCCAGGGGACGAGCAGTACTTC. Translating it yields CASSLLRGWPGDEQYF. The rearrangement links TRBV2 to TRBJ2-4; possibly TRBD1 for D (6 bases). The assigned J gene may be wrong: the sequence end matches TRBJ2-7 better. Germline V gene data show CDR1 as SNHLY and CDR2 as FYNNEI. The CDR3 covers 16 residues.

As regards this clonotype: Because the CDR3's place on the DNA is in doubt, the DNA is left out and the CDR3 is given as listed by TCRdb. This chain joins TRBV2 and TRBJ2-5; TRBD1 reflects the table's D call only, with no check against the DNA. The CDR3 contains 17 residues when both ends are counted. Germline values: CDR1 SNHLY, CDR2 FYNNEI. The CDR3 spells CASSAGTGELFFGEGSF.

A word on this clonotype: At one of its ends the junction is not consistent with the germline gene, which may arise from a read error. CDR3 in DNA: TGCGCCAGCAGCTTGGGGGTTGACACCGGGGAGCTGTTTTTT. Its translation: CASSLGVDTGELFF. The rearrangement uses TRBV12-3 or TRBV12-4 and TRBJ2-2; D could derive from TRBD1 or TRBD2 (5 bases each). The CDR3 has 14 amino acids.

The CDR3 is CATSRDEGGETNQFGHF. In DNA form, the CDR3 reads TGTGCCACCAGCAGAGATGAGGGAGGGGAGACGAATCAGTTCGGGCATTTT. The chain combines TRBV10-3 with TRBJ1-5; D is perhaps TRBD1 (5 bases). The CDR3 consists of 17 residues. Germline values: CDR1 ENHRY, CDR2 SYGVKD. V dropped 10 bases and J dropped 15 bases, with 37 bases sitting between them.

The chain couples TRBV19 to TRBJ1-2; 9 bases map to TRBD1. V lost 6 bases, J lost 6 bases, and 5 bases stayed unmatched. Germline V lookup: CDR1 LNHDA, CDR2 SQIVND (reference sequence). CDR3 size: 13 residues. The chain's CDR3 is CASSQRTGDGYTF. As DNA, the CDR3 is TGTGCCAGTAGCCAAAGGACAGGGGATGGCTACACCTTC.

The chain joins TRBV4-1 to TRBJ2-7; no firm D call. The length of the CDR3 is 15 residues. Germline CDR1 is MGHRA and CDR2 is YSYEKL. V was cut by 2 bases and J by 2 bases, with 13 bases left in between. Here the CDR3 DNA reads TGCGCCAGCAGCCAAATGGGTGGGCTGGCCTACGAGCAGTACTTC. Amino acid sequence: CASSQMGGLAYEQYF.

As regards this clonotype: An end of the junction differs from the germline gene, which may be a read error. V gene TRBV7-7 combines with J gene TRBJ1-5; D possibly corresponds to TRBD1 (6 bases). Germline lookup yields CDR1 SSHAT and CDR2 FNYEAQ (reference sequence). The CDR3 sequence is 14 residues long. CDR3 sequence (DNA): TGTGCTAGCAGCTTAGCGTTCGGGGGGGCACAAGAGACTTTT. It encodes CASSLAFGGAQETF.

As concerns this clonotype: No conserved phenylalanine or tryptophan is present at the end of the CDR3, so a read error is the likely explanation. The limits of the CDR3 on the DNA are not certain, so only TCRdb's listed CDR3 is given. The chain uses TRBV7-3 and TRBJ1-6; the table assigns TRBD1, which was not confirmed against the DNA. Both ends counted, the CDR3 spans 13 residues. Germline V gene data show CDR1 as SGHTA and CDR2 as FQGTGA. CDR3 residues: CASSLTNWGQDNE.

This clonotype showed up many times. The chain couples TRBV19 to TRBJ2-1, with a possible D match to TRBD1 (6 bases). CDR3 length: 13 residues. The ends were cut back, 2 bases at V and 8 bases at J, with 10 bases in the middle. Looked up from germline, CDR1 is LNHDA and CDR2 is SQIVND (reference sequence). The DNA for the CDR3 is TGTGCCAGTAGTATAATTGGGACACATGAGCAGTTCTTC. Encoded protein: CASSIIGTHEQFF.

The rearrangement links TRBV20-1 to TRBJ1-1; 7 nucleotides match TRBD1. Germline V gene data show CDR1 as DFQATT and CDR2 as SNEGSKA (reference sequence). J lost 1 base, V lost 2 bases, and 13 bases had no gene match. The CDR3 is 17 amino acids. CDR3 sequence reads: CSARRDRGARGNTEAFF. The CDR3 region has the DNA TGCAGTGCTAGACGGGACAGAGGGGCCCGTGGGAACACTGAAGCTTTCTTT.

This chain links TRBV7-2 with TRBJ2-7, with 8 positions matching TRBD2. This CDR3 comprises 17 residues. The germline V gene encodes CDR1 SGHTA and CDR2 FQGNSA. V shed 3 bases, J shed 6 bases, and the junction held 16 bases outside the gene matches. The CDR3 DNA is TGTGCCAGCAGCTTGGGGCCGGGAGGGGCGTTCCCCTCCGAGCAGTACTTC. Translation: CASSLGPGGAFPSEQYF.

V is TRBV2 and J is TRBJ1-2; 7 bases map to TRBD2. TRBJ2-5 explains the end of the DNA better; the J call may be wrong. Germline V gene lookup returns CDR1 SNHLY and CDR2 FYNNEI. The CDR3 extends over 14 amino acids. CDR3 sequence reads: CASSDASGVEAQYF. CDR3 nucleotides: TGTGCCAGCAGTGACGCTAGCGGAGTGGAGGCCCAGTACTTC.

This clonotype was observed at least ten times. The chain recombines TRBV5-1 with TRBJ1-2; D remains ambiguous. This CDR3 region has 17 residues. The V end lost 4 bases, the J end lost 2 bases, and 21 bases lay between the germline ends. Germline V gene data show CDR1 as SGHRS and CDR2 as YFSETQ. CDR3 protein: CASSPNRDKTWNYGYTF. DNA for the CDR3: TGCGCCAGCAGCCCGAACCGAGACAAGACTTGGAACTATGGCTACACCTTC.

The CDR3 DNA is TGTGCCAGCAGCTTAAGACAGGGGTTGAGCAATGAGCAGTTCTTC. It specifies CASSLRQGLSNEQFF. The gene calls are TRBV7-2 and TRBJ2-1; 8 bases map to TRBD1. This CDR3 spans 15 amino acids. Trimming at V came to 2 bases and at J to 6 bases, leaving 6 bases not matched to a gene. Germline V gene data show CDR1 as SGHTA and CDR2 as FQGNSA. Using reference TRBV7-2 and TRBJ2-1 for the parts outside the CDR3, the full variable domain is GAGVSQSPSNKVTEKGKDVELRCDPISGHTALYWYRQSLGQGLEFLIYFQGNSAPDKSGLPSDRFSAERTGGSVSTLTIQRTQQEDSAVYLCASSLRQGLSNEQFFGPGTRLTVL.

V and J are TRBV15 and TRBJ2-2; the D gene is possibly TRBD1 (7 bases). V dropped 6 bases and J dropped 4 bases, with 12 bases sitting between them. Germline lookup yields CDR1 LNHNV and CDR2 YYDKDF (reference sequence). CDR3 length equals 14 residues. Here the CDR3 DNA reads TGTGCCACCAGGGACTACAGGGGCACCGGGGAGCTGTTTTTT. The encoded protein is CATRDYRGTGELFF.

Details on this clonotype: Germline and junction disagree at one end, which may indicate a read error. The V and J genes are TRBV2 and TRBJ1-6; D remains ambiguous. CDR1 and CDR2 from the germline V gene are SNHLY and FYNNEI. This CDR3 has 14 residues. In DNA form, the CDR3 reads TGTGCCAGCAGGATCGGGAGCTATAATTCCCCCCTCCTCTTT. Translation: CASRIGSYNSPLLF.

This clonotype was recorded a few times. A read error may account for a junction end that differs from germline. The gene calls are TRBV2 and TRBJ1-1, with a tentative D call TRBD1 (5 bases). Germline V gene lookup returns CDR1 SNHLY and CDR2 FYNNEI. The CDR3 runs 14 residues. CDR3 in DNA: TGTGCCAGCAGAAGCACCAGGCCGGACACTGAAGCTCTCTTT. This gives the protein CASRSTRPDTEALF.

This clonotype has a count of ten or more. The chain combines TRBV5-1 with TRBJ1-2, with D maybe TRBD1 (6 bases). The CDR3 sequence is 14 residues long. The V and J ends lost 4 bases and 6 bases respectively, with 16 bases between them. Germline V gene sequence: CDR1 SGHRS, CDR2 YFSETQ. This CDR3 is CASSPRDNLDGYTF. The CDR3 region has the DNA TGCGCCAGCAGCCCACGGGACAATCTGGATGGCTACACCTTC. Full variable domain (outside the CDR3, taken from reference TRBV5-1 and TRBJ1-2): KAGVTQTPRYLIKTRGQQVTLSCSPISGHRSVSWYQQTPGQGLQFLFEYFSETQRNKGNFPGRFSGRQFSNSRSEMNVSTLELGDSALYLCASSPRDNLDGYTFGSGTRLTVV.

The V call is TRBV5-4, the J call TRBJ1-5, with D hard to call. Germline CDR1 is SGHNT and CDR2 is YYREEE (reference sequence). V lost 1 base and J 7 bases, leaving 15 bases between the germline ends. The CDR3 has 15 residues. This chain's CDR3 is CASSLLIGPGQPQHF. CDR3 nucleotides: TGTGCCAGCAGCTTGTTGATCGGCCCTGGCCAGCCCCAGCATTTT.